Detailed here is one T cell receptor beta chain. These data belong to a study of chronic HIV infection and antiretroviral therapy. TCRdb re-called the 5' RACE reads through MiXCR, storing one row per CDR3 protein. Here the sample spans approximately 30,000 distinct CDR3 sequences, about 9.6% being singletons. The CDR3 is 13 amino acids. CDR1 is LNHNV, CDR2 YYDKDF, per germline (reference sequence). V was pared by 3 bases and J by 15 bases, with 9 bases of the junction left unmatched. The gene calls are TRBV15 and TRBJ2-1; 9 bases are shared with TRBD2. The sequence derives from an adult who had HIV and had not received antiretroviral therapy, or was an uninfected healthy control (not recorded which). The sample taken for sequencing was peripheral blood. The chain's CDR3 is CATSSREREVLFF. The CDR3 nucleotides read TGTGCCACCAGCAGTCGGGAGCGGGAGGTTCTGTTCTTC.